The clone carrying this T cell receptor beta chain came up once. What it binds is unknown. Germline is not matched at one junction end, which may reflect a read error. TCRdb reprocessed the reads via MiXCR and lists one record per CDR3 protein. Altogether some 920,000 distinct CDR3 sequences are present, approximately 31% being singletons, with the ten largest covering 11% to 15%. The data stem from a study of T cell repertoires in cytomegalovirus infection. Germline CDR1 reads SEHNR; CDR2 reads FQNEAQ (reference sequence). The CDR3 sequence is 17 residues long. The sample was cultured CD8+ T cells from PBMCs, taken from culture after CMV antigen stimulation. This chain links TRBV7-9 with TRBJ2-6; possibly TRBD2 for D (5 bases). The source of this sequence is a human donor in good health (CMV status not recorded). Some clones in this sample may be carry-over from other donors' samples. The CDR3 nucleotides are TGTGTCAGCAGCTCAGACTATTATCGGGCCGGGGCCAACGTCCTGACTTTC. This sequence encodes CVSSSDYYRAGANVLTF.